These T cell receptor beta chains were read from a single sample in a study of blood T cell repertoires in COVID-19. Clones were read by immunoSEQ multiplex PCR, and TCRdb kept only the in-frame ones, dropping some. The repertoire has 35,000 to 50,000 clones, 90% of them found once; the top ten carry approximately 3%. Material: peripheral blood. The receptors were gathered from a middle-aged man with active COVID-19. Both conserved end residues are part of each CDR3. The D gene is left open where the match is weak. The listing skips clone size in some rows; elsewhere it reads once, few, many or a size class.

clone_size j_call v_call d_call cdr3_nt cdr3_aa
NA TRBJ1-3 TRBV12-3/TRBV12-4 NA TGTGCCAGCAGGGAGGGCGGTGGAAACACCATATATTTT CASREGGGNTIYF
NA TRBJ2-7 TRBV7-2 NA TGTGCCAGCAGTCAAGCGGGCGAGGTTTACTACGAGCAGTACTTC CASSQAGEVYYEQYF
NA TRBJ2-5 TRBV7-2 NA TGTGCCAGCAGCTTAGTAGGGGGGGGGACCCAGTACTTC CASSLVGGGTQYF
NA TRBJ2-2 TRBV2 TRBD1 TGTGCCAGCAGCGAGGCTCCGGGACAGAAAACCGGGGAGCTGTTTTTT CASSEAPGQKTGELFF
NA TRBJ1-4 TRBV18 NA TGTGCCAGCTCACCCGGCGGAGCAACTAATGAAAAACTGTTTTTT CASSPGGATNEKLFF
NA TRBJ2-1 TRBV2 TRBD1 TGTGCCAGCACCGGGACAGGGATTTCCTACAATGAGCAGTTCTTC CASTGTGISYNEQFF
NA TRBJ2-7 TRBV6-1 TRBD1 TGTGCCAGCAGTGCCCGGGACAGGGGGTCCGGCTCCTACGAGCAGTACTTC CASSARDRGSGSYEQYF
few TRBJ1-4 TRBV5-1 NA TGCGCCAGCAGCTTGGCCTCGTCTAATGAAAAACTGTTTTTT CASSLASSNEKLFF
few TRBJ2-7 TRBV27 TRBD2 TGTGCCAGCAGTTTATCTCGGGGGGGCCGCGTCTACGAGCAGTACTTC CASSLSRGGRVYEQYF
NA TRBJ1-1 TRBV4-1 NA TGCGCCAGCAGCCAACTTAAAATGAACACTGAAGCTTTCTTT CASSQLKMNTEAFF
NA TRBJ2-1 TRBV9 TRBD2 TGTGCCAGCAGCGAGGGGAGGGTAAATGAGCAGTTCTTC CASSEGRVNEQFF